Included here is one T cell receptor (beta chain) sequence, with context. A J-beta primer mix and a sample-barcoded 5' primer were used in a second PCR of about 7 to 12 cycles. TCRdb called the 5' RACE reads again in MiXCR, with one record for every CDR3 protein. The data show about 1.4 million distinct CDR3 sequences, with approximately 59% seen just once and over 6.5% held by the top ten. V lost 6 bases, J lost 4 bases, and 15 bases lay in between. This CDR3 is built from 14 residues. These data come from a study of blood T cells in healthy people across ages. The sequenced sample consisted of blood. This TCR was sampled from a young man in good health. The rearrangement uses TRBV12-3 or TRBV12-4 and TRBJ1-2; D remains unclear. CDR3 region: CASSPLEKGYGYTF. The CDR3 nucleotides read TGTGCCAGCAGCCCACTAGAAAAGGGCTATGGCTACACCTTC.